The present T cell receptor (beta chain) was sequenced within a study of T cell responses to AZD1222 COVID-19 vaccine. About the study: Pooled samples include second doses given at about 4 or 12 weeks. General study findings and limits: Within unmutated variant regions lay the reported targets of nearly half of spike-specific TCRs. The study sampled repertoires only after the peak T cell response. Donors were chiefly white British, with a greater number of females, and clonal diversity was perhaps underestimated.

Germline loops: CDR1 MDHEN, CDR2 SYDVKM. V was pared by 5 bases and J by 4 bases, with 15 bases between. The CDR3 spans 14 residues. Profiling relied on immunoSEQ multiplex PCR, and the TCRdb table lists in-frame clones only, not all of them. The sample shows 110,000 to 150,000 clones, about 90% of them seen only once. About this clone itself: The antigen is unknown.

The chain joins TRBV28 to TRBJ2-7, with D possibly TRBD1 on 6 matching bases. The TCR comes from an adult in good health. The sample here was peripheral blood, taken on day 0 of AZD1222 vaccination. CDR3 nucleotide sequence: TGTGCCAGCAGTCGCGTCGACAGGTTGTACGAGCAGTACTTC. It is translated as CASSRVDRLYEQYF. Looking up the rest from reference TRBV28 and TRBJ2-7 gives the full variable domain: DVKVTQSSRYLVKRTGEKVFLECVQDMDHENMFWYRQDPGLGLRLIYFSYDVKMKEKGDIPEGYSVSREKKERFSLILESASTNQTSMYLCASSRVDRLYEQYFGPGTRLTVT.